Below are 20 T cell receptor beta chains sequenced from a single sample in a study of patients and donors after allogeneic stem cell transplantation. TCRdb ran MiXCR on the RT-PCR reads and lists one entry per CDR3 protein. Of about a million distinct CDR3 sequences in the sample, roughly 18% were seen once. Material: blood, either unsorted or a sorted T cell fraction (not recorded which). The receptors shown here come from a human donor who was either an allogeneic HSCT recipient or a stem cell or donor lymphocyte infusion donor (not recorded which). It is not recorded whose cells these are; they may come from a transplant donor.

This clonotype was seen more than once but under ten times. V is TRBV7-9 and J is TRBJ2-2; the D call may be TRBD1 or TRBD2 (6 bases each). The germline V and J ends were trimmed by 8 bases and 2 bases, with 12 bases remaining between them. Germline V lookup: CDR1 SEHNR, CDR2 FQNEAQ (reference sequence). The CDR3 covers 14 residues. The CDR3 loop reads CASRAGGNTGELFF. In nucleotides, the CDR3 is TGTGCCAGCCGGGCCGGGGGCAACACCGGGGAGCTGTTTTTT. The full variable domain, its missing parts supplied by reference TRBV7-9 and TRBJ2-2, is DTGVSQNPRHKITKRGQNVTFRCDPISEHNRLYWYRQTLGQGPEFLTYFQNEAQLEKSRLLSDRFSAERPKGSFSTLEIQRTEQGDSAMYLCASRAGGNTGELFFGEGSRLTVL.

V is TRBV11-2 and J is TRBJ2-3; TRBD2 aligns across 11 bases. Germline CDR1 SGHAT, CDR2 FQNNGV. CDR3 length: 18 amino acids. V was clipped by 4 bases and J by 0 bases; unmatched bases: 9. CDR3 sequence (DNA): TGTGCCAGCAGCTCGTTAGCGGGGGGGACGGCTAGCACAGATACGCAGTATTTT. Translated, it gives CASSSLAGGTASTDTQYF.

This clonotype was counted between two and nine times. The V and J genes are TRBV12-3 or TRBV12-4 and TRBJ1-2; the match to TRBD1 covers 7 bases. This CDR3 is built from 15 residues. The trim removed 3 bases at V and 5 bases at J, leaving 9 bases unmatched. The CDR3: CASSLFRGQSYGYTF. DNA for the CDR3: TGTGCCAGCAGTTTGTTTAGGGGACAGTCATATGGCTACACCTTC.

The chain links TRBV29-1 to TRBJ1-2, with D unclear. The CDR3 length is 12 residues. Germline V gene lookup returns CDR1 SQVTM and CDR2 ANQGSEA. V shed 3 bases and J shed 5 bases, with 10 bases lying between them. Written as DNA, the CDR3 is TGCAGCGTTGAGAACACCAATTATGGCTACACCTTC. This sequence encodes CSVENTNYGYTF.

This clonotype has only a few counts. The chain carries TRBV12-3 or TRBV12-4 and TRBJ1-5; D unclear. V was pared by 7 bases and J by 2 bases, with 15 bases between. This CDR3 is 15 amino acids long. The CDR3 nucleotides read TGTGCCAGCAACCCGGACGGCTTGGGCAATCAGCCCCAGCATTTT. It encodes CASNPDGLGNQPQHF.

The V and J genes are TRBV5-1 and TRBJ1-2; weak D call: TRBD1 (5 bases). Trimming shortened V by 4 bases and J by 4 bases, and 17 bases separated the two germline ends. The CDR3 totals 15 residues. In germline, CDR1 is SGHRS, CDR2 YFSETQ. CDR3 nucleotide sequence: TGCGCCAGCAGCCAACAGGCGAGTCGGAGCTATGGCTACACCTTC. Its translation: CASSQQASRSYGYTF.

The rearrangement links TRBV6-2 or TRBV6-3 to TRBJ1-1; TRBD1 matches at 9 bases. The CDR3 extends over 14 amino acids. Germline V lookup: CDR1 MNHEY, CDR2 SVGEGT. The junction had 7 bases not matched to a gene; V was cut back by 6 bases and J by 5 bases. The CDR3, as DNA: TGTGCCAGCAGCTCGGACAGGGGTGGGACTGAAGCTTTCTTT. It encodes CASSSDRGGTEAFF.

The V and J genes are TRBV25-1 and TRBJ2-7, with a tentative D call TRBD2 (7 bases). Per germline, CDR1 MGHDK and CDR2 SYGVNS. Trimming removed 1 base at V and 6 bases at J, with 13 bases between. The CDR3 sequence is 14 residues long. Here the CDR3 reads CASSEWVGGREQYF. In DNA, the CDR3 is TGTGCCAGCAGTGAATGGGTGGGGGGGCGCGAGCAGTACTTC.

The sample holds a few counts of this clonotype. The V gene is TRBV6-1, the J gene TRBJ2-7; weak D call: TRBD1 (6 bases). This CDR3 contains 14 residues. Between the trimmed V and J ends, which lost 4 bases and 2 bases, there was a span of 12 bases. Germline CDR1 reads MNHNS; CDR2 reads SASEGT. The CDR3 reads CASSAPGQTYEQYF. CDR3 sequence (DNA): TGTGCCAGCAGTGCCCCCGGACAGACCTACGAGCAGTACTTC.

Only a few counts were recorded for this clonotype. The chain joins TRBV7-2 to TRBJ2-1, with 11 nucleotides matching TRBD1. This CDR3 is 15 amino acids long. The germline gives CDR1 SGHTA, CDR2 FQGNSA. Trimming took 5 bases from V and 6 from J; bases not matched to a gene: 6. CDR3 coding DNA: TGTGCCAGCAGCCCCTGGGGGACAGGGGGCAATGAGCAGTTCTTC. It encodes CASSPWGTGGNEQFF.

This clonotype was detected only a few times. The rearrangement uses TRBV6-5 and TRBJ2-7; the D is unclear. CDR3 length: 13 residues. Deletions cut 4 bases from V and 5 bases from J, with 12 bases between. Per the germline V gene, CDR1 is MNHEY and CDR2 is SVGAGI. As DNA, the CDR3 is TGTGCCAGCAGTTTGTCCCGGAGCAACGAGCAGTACTTC. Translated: CASSLSRSNEQYF.

The CDR3: CASSIVGRGEKLFF. In nucleotides, the CDR3 is TGTGCCAGTAGTATAGTAGGCCGGGGTGAAAAACTGTTTTTT. The gene calls are TRBV19 and TRBJ1-4, with D uncertain. Trimming took 1 base from V and 7 from J, leaving 10 bases between them. This CDR3 comprises 14 residues. The germline V gene encodes CDR1 LNHDA and CDR2 SQIVND (reference sequence).

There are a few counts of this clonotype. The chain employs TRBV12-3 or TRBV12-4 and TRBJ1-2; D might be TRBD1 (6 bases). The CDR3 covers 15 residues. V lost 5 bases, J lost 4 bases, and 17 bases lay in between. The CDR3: CASSPNRVSSYGYTF. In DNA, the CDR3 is TGTGCCAGCAGTCCGAACAGGGTAAGCTCCTATGGCTACACCTTC.

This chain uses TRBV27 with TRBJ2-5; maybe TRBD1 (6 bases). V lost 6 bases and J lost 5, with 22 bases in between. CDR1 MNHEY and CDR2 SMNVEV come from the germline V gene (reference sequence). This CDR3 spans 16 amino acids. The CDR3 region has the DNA TGTGCCAGCAGGCTCCGGTTAGTGACAGGTTCGGAGACCCAGTACTTC. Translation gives CASRLRLVTGSETQYF.

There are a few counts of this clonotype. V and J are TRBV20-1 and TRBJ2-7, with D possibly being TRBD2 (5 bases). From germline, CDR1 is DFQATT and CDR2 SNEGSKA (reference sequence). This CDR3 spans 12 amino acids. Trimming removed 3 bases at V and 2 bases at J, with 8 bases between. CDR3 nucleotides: TGCAGTGCTAGGGACTCTACCTACGAGCAGTACTTC. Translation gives CSARDSTYEQYF.

In DNA form, the CDR3 reads TGCAGTGCTAGAGATCTTTTAGGTTTGGATAAGGGGGAGACCCAGTACTTC. Protein product: CSARDLLGLDKGETQYF. The chain carries TRBV20-1 and TRBJ2-5, with a weak D call TRBD1 (5 bases). Trimming cost V 0 bases and J 5 bases, with 22 bases left between them. Looked up from germline, CDR1 is DFQATT and CDR2 is SNEGSKA (reference sequence). The CDR3 length is 17 residues.

CDR3 in amino acids: CATARTGNTEAFF. Here the CDR3 DNA reads TGTGCCACCGCTCGTACAGGGAACACTGAAGCTTTCTTT. V gene TRBV24-1 combines with J gene TRBJ1-1, with D tentatively TRBD1 (5 bases). Germline V CDR1 and CDR2: KGHDR, SFDVKD. Deletions cut 9 bases from V and 1 base from J, with 11 bases between. The length of the CDR3 is 13 residues.

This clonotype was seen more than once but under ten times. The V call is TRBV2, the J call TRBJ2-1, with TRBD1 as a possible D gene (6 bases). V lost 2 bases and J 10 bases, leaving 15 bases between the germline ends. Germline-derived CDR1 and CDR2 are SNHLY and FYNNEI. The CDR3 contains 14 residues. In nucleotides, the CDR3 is TGTGCCAGCAGTGAAAACCCAGGGGATAGGGAGCAGTTCTTC. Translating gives CASSENPGDREQFF.

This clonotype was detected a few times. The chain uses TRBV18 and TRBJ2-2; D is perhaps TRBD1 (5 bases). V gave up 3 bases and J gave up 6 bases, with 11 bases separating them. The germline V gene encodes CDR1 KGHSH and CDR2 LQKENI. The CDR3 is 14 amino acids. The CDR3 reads CASSPSTGPGELFF. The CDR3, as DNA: TGTGCCAGCTCACCTTCCACAGGTCCCGGGGAGCTGTTTTTT.

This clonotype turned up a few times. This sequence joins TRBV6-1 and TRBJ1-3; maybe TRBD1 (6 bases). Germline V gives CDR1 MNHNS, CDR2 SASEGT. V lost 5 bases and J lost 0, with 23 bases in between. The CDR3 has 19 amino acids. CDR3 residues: CASSPHRTEDSFSGNTIYF. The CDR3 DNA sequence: TGTGCCAGCAGTCCCCATCGGACAGAGGACTCCTTCTCTGGAAACACCATATATTTT.